This paragraph covers one TCR beta chain sequence. In the original processing: Counts of nucleated cells, estimated from reference gene primer amplification, were obtained. Sequencing used immunoSEQ multiplex PCR; TCRdb keeps in-frame clones, though not all of them. D and trimming were read from the DNA, whereas the V and J calls and clone size are those reported in that table. Of about 180,000 clones in the sample, approximately 86% were seen once. The V gene end was trimmed by 4 bases and the J gene end by 7 bases; junction bases not matched to a gene: 16. Germline CDR1 reads LNHDA; CDR2 reads SQIVND (reference sequence). The CDR3 sequence is 18 residues long. This entry is derived from a study of blood T cell repertoires in COVID-19. Study context: Collection of acute and convalescent COVID-19 samples took place in the United States, Italy and Spain. T cells, B-cell-depleted T cells, or PBMCs supplied cDNA or gDNA.

V is TRBV19 and J is TRBJ2-3; the match to TRBD2 covers 11 bases. The TCR sequence derives from a woman aged 80 or older with acute or convalescent COVID-19. Material: peripheral blood. The CDR3 region has the DNA TGTGCCAGTAGTAGAACCGGGACTAGCGGCCTAAGGGGGAATACGCAGTATTTT. Amino acids: CASSRTGTSGLRGNTQYF.